Shown below are 12 T cell receptor beta chains from a single sample sequenced in a study of blood T cell repertoires in COVID-19 (dated by TCRdb to about 2020). To prepare the library, the immunoSEQ multiplex PCR assay was applied. TCRdb holds this immuneACCESS table with in-frame rearrangements only. Some clones are missing; in checked studies, unresolved V genes explain under half, and the rest has no known cause. The sample table lists nearly 300,000 clones, around 88% of them with a count of one. The top ten clonotypes cover roughly 6.9% of the sample. The specimen was peripheral blood. These receptors all come from a woman aged 30 to 39 who had recovered from COVID-19.

This clone showed up just once. This rearrangement joins TRBV18 to TRBJ2-5; possible D gene TRBD2, 6 bases. V was pared by 5 bases and J by 1 base, with 11 bases between. The CDR3 sequence is 14 residues long. CDR1 and CDR2 from the germline V gene are KGHSH and LQKENI. The CDR3 region has the DNA TGTGCCAGCTCAGATAGCGGCGCCCAAGAGACCCAGTACTTC. Translating gives CASSDSGAQETQYF.

This clone came up once. This chain links TRBV5-1 with TRBJ1-6; D is possibly TRBD1 (6 bases). Germline V CDR1 and CDR2: SGHRS, YFSETQ. The CDR3 is made up of 14 amino acids. Trimming removed 6 bases from V and 8 bases from J, with 15 bases in between. The CDR3 reads CASTKGGTDSPLHF. CDR3 coding DNA: TGCGCCAGCACCAAGGGGGGGACGGATTCACCCCTCCACTTT.

The chain recombines TRBV3-1 (or the pseudogene TRBV3-2) with TRBJ2-7; 10 positions agree with TRBD2. The junction had 4 bases not matched to a gene; V was cut back by 5 bases and J by 0 bases. The V gene's germline CDR1 is LGHDT and CDR2 YNNKEL (reference sequence). This CDR3 comprises 15 residues. The CDR3, as DNA: TGTGCCAGCAGCGCTCGGACTAGCGGCTCCTACGAGCAGTACTTC. It yields the protein CASSARTSGSYEQYF.

The CDR3 DNA sequence: TGTGCCAGCAGCTCGGGGGACAGGGACCAAGAGACCCAGTACTTC. Protein sequence: CASSSGDRDQETQYF. V and J are TRBV7-6 and TRBJ2-5; 9 nucleotides agree with TRBD1. V shed 4 bases, J shed 0 bases, and the junction held 3 bases outside the gene matches. Germline CDR1 and CDR2: SGHVS and FNYEAQ. The CDR3 consists of 15 residues.

The V and J genes are TRBV5-1 and TRBJ1-4; 10 bases map to TRBD1. Per the germline V gene, CDR1 is SGHRS and CDR2 is YFSETQ. The CDR3 is 15 residues long. The J segment lost 8 bases and the V segment lost 3 bases, leaving 7 bases of the junction unmatched. CDR3 protein: CASSSGTGEAEKLFF. Here the CDR3 DNA reads TGCGCCAGCAGCTCCGGGACAGGGGAGGCAGAAAAACTGTTTTTT.

The gene calls are TRBV9 and TRBJ2-3; TRBD2 agrees at 11 bases. This CDR3 spans 14 amino acids. J lost 10 bases, V lost 0 bases, and 4 bases had no gene match. The V gene's germline CDR1 is SGDLS and CDR2 YYNGEE. The CDR3 DNA reads as TGTGCCAGCAGCGTAGGACTAGCGGGGAGGTCGCAGTATTTT. Translated: CASSVGLAGRSQYF.

The chain combines TRBV6-2 or TRBV6-3 with TRBJ2-3, with D maybe TRBD1 (6 bases). This CDR3 is built from 14 residues. Germline CDR1 reads MNHEY; CDR2 reads SVGEGT. Trimming shortened V by 3 bases and J by 3 bases, and 10 bases separated the two germline ends. The CDR3 sequence is CASSYWGQTDTQYF. In nucleotides, the CDR3 is TGTGCCAGCAGTTATTGGGGGCAGACAGATACGCAGTATTTT.

The CDR3 bases are TGTGCCAGCAGCGTCGGGGGGGGCGATGAAAAACTGTTTTTT. It codes for CASSVGGGDEKLFF. The V gene is TRBV7-8, the J gene TRBJ1-4; possible D gene TRBD1, 6 bases. CDR3 size: 14 residues. Germline lookup yields CDR1 SGHVS and CDR2 FQNEAQ. Trimming took 5 bases from V and 6 from J, leaving 13 bases between them.

V gene TRBV15 combines with J gene TRBJ2-2; possible D gene TRBD2, 6 bases. The ends were cut back, 4 bases at V and 5 bases at J, with 11 bases in the middle. This CDR3 region has 14 residues. Germline-derived CDR1 and CDR2 are LNHNV and YYDKDF (reference sequence). The CDR3 is CATSKGGETGELFF. The CDR3 region has the DNA TGTGCCACCAGCAAAGGCGGGGAAACCGGGGAGCTGTTTTTT.

This clone was seen a few times. CDR3 in amino acids: CAITDRENLTGELFF. The CDR3 region has the DNA TGCGCCATAACAGACAGGGAAAATCTCACCGGGGAGCTGTTTTTT. The chain couples TRBV10-1 to TRBJ2-2; 7 nucleotides line up with TRBD1. Losses at the gene ends were 10 bases for V and 4 bases for J; bases not matched to a gene: 12. The germline gives CDR1 WNHNN, CDR2 SYGVQD (reference sequence). This CDR3 spans 15 amino acids.

V gene TRBV28 combines with J gene TRBJ1-5; D might be TRBD1 (6 bases). In germline, CDR1 is MDHEN, CDR2 SYDVKM. The CDR3 is 13 amino acids. Trimming took off 8 bases at V and 5 bases at J, with 13 bases between the two ends. CDR3 sequence (DNA): TGTGCCAGCGGACACAGGGCTGATCAGCCCCAGCATTTT. Residues: CASGHRADQPQHF.

The chain has TRBV2 and TRBJ2-1; D ambiguous. CDR1 and CDR2 from the germline V gene are SNHLY and FYNNEI. Between the trimmed V and J ends, which lost 6 bases and 10 bases, there was a span of 13 bases. CDR3 length: 12 amino acids. As DNA, the CDR3 is TGTGCCAGCAGCTACGTCCTGAAGGAGCAGTTCTTC. This gives the protein CASSYVLKEQFF.